In this sample, the clone carrying this TCR beta chain turned up once. TCRdb keeps only in-frame clones here, not all; method: immunoSEQ multiplex PCR. This table holds 35,000 to 50,000 clones, 80% to 90% found once. This specimen belongs to a study of T cell changes during pregnancy in multiple sclerosis. The TCR comes from a female donor with multiple sclerosis, enrolled in a pregnancy study. Specimen: CD4+ T cells from peripheral blood mononuclear cells, collected after pregnancy.

CDR3 loop: CASGLDRGYEQYF. CDR3 nucleotides: TGTGCTAGTGGTTTGGACAGGGGCTACGAGCAGTACTTC. The chain recombines TRBV12-5 with TRBJ2-7; 7 bases are a match to TRBD1. Germline V gene sequence: CDR1 LGHNT, CDR2 FRNRAP. The length of the CDR3 is 13 residues. The ends lost 1 base at V and 3 bases at J; junction bases unmatched: 0.